This TCR beta chain was recovered during a study of blood T cell repertoires in COVID-19 (dated by TCRdb to 2019 to 2021). Regarding the complete study: The collaborator samples originated in the United States, Italy and Spain and spanned the acute and convalescent phases of COVID-19. The samples were drawn from the first 160 participants of the ongoing ImmuneRACE study and from 1,254 subjects provided by 6 global collaborators. Nearly every sample came with metadata listing a de-identified subject ID, COVID-19 status, age in years and sex. Where HLA class I and class II types were available, the types were taken from metadata supplied by the sample provider, not from assay-based typing. Subjects who had been exposed to COVID-19, were actively infected with it, or had recovered from it provided the deeply sampled blood TCRbeta repertoires that made up the dataset. The material from the prospective study consisted of cDNA or gDNA derived from T cells, B-cell-depleted T cells, or PBMCs. The repertoires were released in a freely available public database meant as a resource for research on the immune response to SARS-CoV-2. General conclusions and limits of the study: The amount of clinical and demographic metadata varied by source and participant and was provided uncurated.

The immunoSEQ Assay, a bias-controlled multiplex PCR, was used to amplify TCRbeta CDR3 regions from genomic DNA. The authors' analysis ran thus. Within the assay, amplification of reference gene primers was used to estimate how many nucleated cells each sample contained. Sequence reads were collapsed and filtered to measure the absolute abundance of every unique TCRbeta CDR3 rearrangement. Productive Simpson clonality was computed per sample as the square root of Simpson's diversity index over productive rearrangements. Drawn from immuneACCESS, this table holds only the in-frame rearrangements with V and J called that TCRdb kept. Clones are partly lost; checked studies trace under half to an unresolved V gene and leave the rest unexplained. V and J calls and clone size come straight from that table; D and trimming were deduced from the DNA. The sample data list more than 60,000 clones, and roughly 80% of these were observed just once. Approximately 5.8% of the sample is held by the ten biggest clonotypes.

As concerns this clone: Its binding antigen is unknown. Nothing much larger sits one base from this clone, and base qualities are not available.

Each collaborating institution followed its own protocols to collect whole blood in K2EDTA tubes. Collaborator samples were shipped for TCRbeta analysis as frozen whole blood, isolated PBMCs, or DNA extracted from either sample type. Sequencing input: peripheral blood. The clonotype was recovered from a man aged 55 to 69 with active or convalescent COVID-19.

The CDR3 protein is CASSLGGVRGEAFF. The DNA sequence follows: TGTGCCAGCAGCTTAGGGGGCGTCAGGGGGGAAGCTTTCTTT. This chain joins TRBV7-2 to TRBJ1-1, with 7 bases in between that match TRBD1. The CDR1 and CDR2 encoded by the germline V gene are SGHTA and FQGNSA. There are 14 amino acids in the CDR3, from cysteine to phenylalanine inclusive. Here the CDR3 DNA is all that survives: 42 bases in frame from base 1. Trimming accounts for 1 base at V and 8 bases at J, while the number of junction bases matched to no gene is 7.